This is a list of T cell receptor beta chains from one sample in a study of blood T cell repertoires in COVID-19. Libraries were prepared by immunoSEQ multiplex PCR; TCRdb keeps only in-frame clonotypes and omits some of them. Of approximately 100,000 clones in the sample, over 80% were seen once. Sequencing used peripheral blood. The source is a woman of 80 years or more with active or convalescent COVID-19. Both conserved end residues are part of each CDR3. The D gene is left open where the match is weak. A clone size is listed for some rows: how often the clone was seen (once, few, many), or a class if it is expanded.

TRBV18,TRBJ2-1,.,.,CASPTGPNEQFF,TGTGCCAGCCCCACAGGGCCCAATGAGCAGTTCTTC
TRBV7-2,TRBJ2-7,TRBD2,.,CASSQQTSGIPYEQYF,TGTGCCAGCAGCCAACAGACTAGCGGGATTCCCTACGAGCAGTACTTC
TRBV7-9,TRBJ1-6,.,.,CASSFDRSPGDSPLHF,TGTGCCAGCAGCTTCGACAGGTCCCCGGGTGATTCACCCCTCCACTTT
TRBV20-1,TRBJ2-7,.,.,CSARGLEPLEQYF,TGCAGTGCTCGTGGCCTTGAGCCGCTCGAGCAGTACTTC
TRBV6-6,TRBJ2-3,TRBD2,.,CASSSRTSGTPSQYF,TGTGCCAGCAGTTCGCGGACTAGCGGGACCCCTTCGCAGTATTTT
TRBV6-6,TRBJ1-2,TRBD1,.,CATQAGQGAGGYTF,TGTGCCACTCAGGCCGGACAGGGGGCCGGTGGCTACACCTTC
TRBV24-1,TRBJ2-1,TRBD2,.,CATGSGLAGNEQFF,TGTGCCACGGGATCCGGACTAGCGGGTAATGAGCAGTTCTTC
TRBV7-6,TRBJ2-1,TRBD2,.,CASSPGLAAYNEQFF,TGTGCCAGCAGCCCCGGACTAGCGGCCTACAATGAGCAGTTCTTC
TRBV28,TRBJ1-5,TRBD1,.,CASSWDPGTGSDQPQHF,TGTGCCAGCAGTTGGGACCCCGGGACAGGTAGCGATCAGCCCCAGCATTTT
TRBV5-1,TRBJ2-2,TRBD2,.,CASSFGGENTGELFF,TGCGCCAGCAGCTTTGGGGGGGAAAACACCGGGGAGCTGTTTTTT
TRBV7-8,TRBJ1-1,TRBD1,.,CASSWGTAHTEAFF,TGTGCCAGCAGCTGGGGGACAGCGCACACTGAAGCTTTCTTT
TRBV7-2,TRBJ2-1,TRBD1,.,CASSPGTGGNNEQFF,TGTGCCAGCAGTCCCGGGACAGGGGGGAACAATGAGCAGTTCTTC
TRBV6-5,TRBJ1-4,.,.,CASSYSYGGPNEKLFF,TGTGCCAGCAGTTACTCGTACGGGGGGCCGAATGAAAAACTGTTTTTT
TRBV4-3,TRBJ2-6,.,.,CASSQEYGRGRSGANVLTF,TGCGCCAGCAGCCAAGAGTACGGCAGGGGCAGGTCTGGGGCCAACGTCCTGACTTTC
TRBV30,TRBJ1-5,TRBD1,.,CAWRGQGGNQPQHF,TGTGCCTGGAGGGGGCAGGGGGGCAATCAGCCCCAGCATTTT
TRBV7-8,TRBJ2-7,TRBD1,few,CASSDRGLAYEQYF,TGTGCCAGCTCCGACAGGGGGCTCGCCTACGAGCAGTACTTC
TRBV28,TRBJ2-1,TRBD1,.,CASSSNRQGSYNEQFF,TGTGCCAGCAGTTCCAACCGACAGGGGTCCTACAATGAGCAGTTCTTC
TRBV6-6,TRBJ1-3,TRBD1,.,CASRQQGGDTIYF,TGTGCCAGCAGGCAACAGGGGGGGGACACCATATATTTT
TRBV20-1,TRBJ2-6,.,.,CSASAGGSGANVLTF,TGCAGTGCTAGTGCTGGAGGGTCTGGGGCCAACGTCCTGACTTTC
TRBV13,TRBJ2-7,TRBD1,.,CASSSDRGAYEQYF,TGTGCCAGCAGCTCGGACAGGGGGGCCTACGAGCAGTACTTC
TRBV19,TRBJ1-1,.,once,CASSRQASKVSEAFF,TGTGCCAGTAGTCGTCAGGCCTCCAAGGTTTCTGAAGCTTTCTTT
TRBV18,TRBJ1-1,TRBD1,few,CASSLVSGGTNTEAFF,TGTGCCAGCTCACTGGTCTCAGGGGGGACGAACACTGAAGCTTTCTTT
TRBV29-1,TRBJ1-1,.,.,CSVEDYGAAAFF,TGCAGCGTTGAAGATTATGGGGCCGCAGCTTTCTTT
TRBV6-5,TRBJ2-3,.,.,CASTYSAADTQYF,TGTGCCAGCACCTACTCGGCAGCAGATACGCAGTATTTT
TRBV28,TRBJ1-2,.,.,CASSLYLGRMPGYTF,TGTGCCAGCAGTTTGTACCTCGGCAGGATGCCTGGCTACACCTTC
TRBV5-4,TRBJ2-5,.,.,CASSLSGRQWETQYF,TGTGCCAGCAGCTTGAGTGGTAGACAATGGGAGACCCAGTACTTC
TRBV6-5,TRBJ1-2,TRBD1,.,CASSYGDRFYGYTF,TGTGCCAGCAGTTACGGGGACAGATTTTATGGCTACACCTTC
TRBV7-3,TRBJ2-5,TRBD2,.,CASSLRWVLREVFAETQYF,TGTGCCAGCAGCTTAAGATGGGTGTTGCGGGAGGTCTTTGCCGAGACCCAGTACTTC